This T cell receptor (beta chain) originates from a study of blood T cell repertoires in COVID-19. As for the study in general: The samples span acute and convalescent COVID-19 from the United States, Italy and Spain. The cDNA or gDNA used as material had been derived from T cells, B-cell-depleted T cells, or PBMCs.

TCRdb's table, derived via immunoSEQ multiplex PCR, lists solely in-frame clones and lacks some. In the table there are over 200,000 clones, 80% to 90% of which are singletons. The CDR3 is 15 amino acids. V lost 2 bases and J 2 bases, leaving 10 bases between the germline ends. Germline V lookup: CDR1 SGHTA, CDR2 FQGNSA. The sequence came from a man younger than 40 with COVID-19, enrolled during active disease. V usage is TRBV7-2 and J usage is TRBJ1-5; the D gene is possibly TRBD1 (6 bases). The sequencing input was peripheral blood. The CDR3 DNA reads TGTGCCAGCAGCTTATATACAGGGCGCAATCAGCCCCAGCATTTT. This sequence encodes CASSLYTGRNQPQHF.